Shown below are 17 T cell receptor beta chains from a single sample sequenced in a study of Ad26.COV2.S vaccination and SARS-CoV-2 variants. Sequencing used immunoSEQ multiplex PCR; TCRdb keeps in-frame clones, though not all of them. The sample includes about 350,000 clones, about 89% seen only once; the top ten take around 4.5%. As for treatment: around 19 received Ad26.COV2.S at low or high dose, single or two shots; about five received placebo; per-sample allocation not given. Specimens were obtained on day 63 following the first vaccine or placebo injection. Sequenced material: peripheral blood, taken in a trial of Ad26.COV2.S vaccine versus placebo. These receptors were obtained from a person aged 18-65 years who received the Ad26.COV2.S COVID-19 vaccine or a placebo.

This chain joins TRBV30 and TRBJ2-1, with unresolved D. Between the trimmed V and J ends, which lost 4 bases and 4 bases, there was a span of 14 bases. Germline CDR1 and CDR2: GTSNPN and SVGIG (reference sequence). CDR3 length equals 14 residues. The CDR3 here is CAWIGLPKYNEQFF. Written as DNA, the CDR3 is TGTGCCTGGATCGGCCTACCCAAATACAATGAGCAGTTCTTC.

The V call is TRBV18, the J call TRBJ1-1, with D perhaps matching TRBD1 (5 bases). Looked up from germline, CDR1 is KGHSH and CDR2 is LQKENI. This CDR3 has 15 residues. The ends were cut back, 3 bases at V and 3 bases at J, with 14 bases in the middle. CDR3 DNA: TGTGCCAGCTCACCGGTGGCCGGGGGAGACACTGAAGCTTTCTTT. This gives the protein CASSPVAGGDTEAFF.

The genes are TRBV7-2 and TRBJ2-2, with 9 bases aligning to TRBD1. Trimming at V came to 5 bases and at J to 2 bases, leaving 9 bases not matched to a gene. Germline V gene data show CDR1 as SGHTA and CDR2 as FQGNSA. This CDR3 has 17 residues. CDR3 amino acids: CASSVFPGQGNTGELFF. As DNA, the CDR3 is TGTGCCAGCAGCGTCTTCCCGGGACAGGGAAACACCGGGGAGCTGTTTTTT.

The rearrangement links TRBV11-2 to TRBJ2-4; D is ambiguous. Trimming took 5 bases from V and 0 from J, leaving 17 bases between them. The CDR3 is 17 amino acids. The germline CDR1 and CDR2 sequences are SGHAT and FQNNGV. The CDR3 nucleotides are TGTGCCAGCAGCCCCTCCTCGGCTTACATAGCCAAAAACATTCAGTACTTC. It specifies CASSPSSAYIAKNIQYF.

The chain carries TRBV25-1 and TRBJ2-3, with D unclear. The V end was cut by 1 base, the J end by 2 bases, with 10 bases between. The CDR3 has 15 amino acids. Germline CDR1 is MGHDK and CDR2 is SYGVNS. The CDR3 is CASSESGSYTDTQYF. CDR3 bases: TGTGCCAGCAGTGAATCAGGCAGTTACACAGATACGCAGTATTTT.

This clone is a singleton in its sample. The rearrangement joins TRBV10-1 to TRBJ2-2; D ambiguous. CDR1 and CDR2 (germline): WNHNN, SYGVQD (reference sequence). The CDR3 spans 12 residues. Trimming took off 0 bases at V and 8 bases at J, with 4 bases between the two ends. CDR3 bases: TGCGCCAGCAGTGAGTCACTGGGGGAGCTGTTTTTT. This translates into CASSESLGELFF.

The rearrangement links TRBV7-9 to TRBJ2-3, with D tentatively TRBD1 or TRBD2 (5 bases each). V was clipped by 1 base and J by 5 bases, with 10 bases between them. This CDR3 comprises 14 residues. Per germline, CDR1 SEHNR and CDR2 FQNEAQ (reference sequence). DNA for the CDR3: TGTGCCAGCAGCTTAGTCGGGGACGGAGATACGCAGTATTTT. Translation gives CASSLVGDGDTQYF.

The V and J genes are TRBV4-1 and TRBJ2-2; TRBD1 aligns across 8 bases. V was pared by 4 bases and J by 0 bases, with 7 bases of the junction left unmatched. The germline gives CDR1 MGHRA, CDR2 YSYEKL. The CDR3 has 17 residues. The chain's CDR3 is CASSREDRAANTGELFF. CDR3 in DNA: TGCGCCAGCAGCCGAGAGGACAGGGCCGCGAACACCGGGGAGCTGTTTTTT.

The chain uses TRBV28 and TRBJ1-4; D is ambiguous. V gave up 8 bases and J gave up 7 bases, with 14 bases separating them. Germline CDR1 and CDR2: MDHEN and SYDVKM. The CDR3 length is 13 residues. The CDR3: CASQDPVGEKLFF. In DNA, the CDR3 is TGTGCCAGCCAAGACCCCGTAGGTGAAAAACTGTTTTTT.

The chain is built from TRBV4-1 and TRBJ2-5, with 13 bases that match TRBD2. The CDR3 has 16 residues. The germline gives CDR1 MGHRA, CDR2 YSYEKL. The J segment lost 2 bases and the V segment lost 5 bases, leaving 5 bases of the junction unmatched. CDR3 sequence: CASSRTSGSLQETQYF. CDR3 in DNA: TGCGCCAGCAGCAGGACTAGCGGGAGTTTACAAGAGACCCAGTACTTC.

V is TRBV7-9 and J is TRBJ1-2; D uncertain. V gave up 3 bases and J gave up 0 bases, with 11 bases separating them. The CDR3 extends over 15 amino acids. The germline CDR1 and CDR2 sequences are SEHNR and FQNEAQ (reference sequence). CDR3 coding DNA: TGTGCCAGCAGCTTTACTGAAGGTGCTAACTATGGCTACACCTTC. Protein sequence: CASSFTEGANYGYTF.

V is TRBV30 and J is TRBJ1-5, with D unresolved. The germline CDR1 and CDR2 sequences are GTSNPN and SVGIG (reference sequence). The CDR3 spans 16 residues. The V end lost 0 bases, the J end lost 0 bases, and 12 bases lay between the germline ends. This CDR3 is CAWSVPGRYSNQPQHF. CDR3 nucleotide sequence: TGTGCCTGGAGTGTACCCGGGCGGTATAGCAATCAGCCCCAGCATTTT.

This chain connects TRBV5-1 to TRBJ2-3; 8 nucleotides align to TRBD1. The CDR3 spans 15 residues. Germline CDR1 is SGHRS and CDR2 is YFSETQ. The trim removed 4 bases at V and 4 bases at J, leaving 8 bases unmatched. DNA for the CDR3: TGCGCCAGCAGCCGGACAGGGTCAACCTCAGATACGCAGTATTTT. Encoded protein: CASSRTGSTSDTQYF. The variable domain in full, completed from reference TRBV5-1 and TRBJ2-3, reads KAGVTQTPRYLIKTRGQQVTLSCSPISGHRSVSWYQQTPGQGLQFLFEYFSETQRNKGNFPGRFSGRQFSNSRSEMNVSTLELGDSALYLCASSRTGSTSDTQYFGPGTRLTVL.

This rearrangement joins TRBV5-6 to TRBJ1-2; 11 positions agree with TRBD1. The CDR3 totals 14 residues. V was pared by 4 bases and J by 5 bases, with 4 bases of the junction left unmatched. Germline CDR1 SGHDT, CDR2 YYEEEE. The CDR3 DNA is TGTGCCAGCAGCCAAGGACAGGGGGCTTATGGCTACACCTTC. It codes for CASSQGQGAYGYTF.

The gene calls are TRBV9 and TRBJ2-1, with D tentatively TRBD2 (6 bases). CDR3 length: 15 amino acids. The V end was cut by 0 bases, the J end by 4 bases, with 11 bases between. Per germline, CDR1 SGDLS and CDR2 YYNGEE. CDR3 nucleotide sequence: TGTGCCAGCAGCGTAGGGCCGGCGGGATACAATGAGCAGTTCTTC. Its translation: CASSVGPAGYNEQFF.

This clone appeared a few times. The V and J genes are TRBV14 and TRBJ2-3; D is perhaps TRBD1 (6 bases). V was cut by 1 base and J by 4 bases, with 15 bases left in between. CDR3 size: 16 residues. The V gene's germline CDR1 is SGHDN and CDR2 FVKESK. CDR3 in DNA: TGTGCCAGCAGCCAAGTTTTACAGGGTGGCCCAGATACGCAGTATTTT. Its translation: CASSQVLQGGPDTQYF. Full variable domain (missing parts from reference TRBV14 and TRBJ2-3): EAGVTQFPSHSVIEKGQTVTLRCDPISGHDNLYWYRRVMGKEIKFLLHFVKESKQDESGMPNNRFLAERTGGTYSTLKVQPAELEDSGVYFCASSQVLQGGPDTQYFGPGTRLTVL.

CDR3 nucleotides: TGTGCCAGCAGCCCACCAGGGACTTCCCTTTATAGCAATCAGCCCCAGCATTTT. This sequence encodes CASSPPGTSLYSNQPQHF. The chain joins TRBV28 to TRBJ1-5, with D possibly TRBD1 on 5 matching bases. Trimming left V 6 bases short and J 0 bases short, with 21 bases between. There are 18 residues in the CDR3. The V gene's germline CDR1 is MDHEN and CDR2 SYDVKM.